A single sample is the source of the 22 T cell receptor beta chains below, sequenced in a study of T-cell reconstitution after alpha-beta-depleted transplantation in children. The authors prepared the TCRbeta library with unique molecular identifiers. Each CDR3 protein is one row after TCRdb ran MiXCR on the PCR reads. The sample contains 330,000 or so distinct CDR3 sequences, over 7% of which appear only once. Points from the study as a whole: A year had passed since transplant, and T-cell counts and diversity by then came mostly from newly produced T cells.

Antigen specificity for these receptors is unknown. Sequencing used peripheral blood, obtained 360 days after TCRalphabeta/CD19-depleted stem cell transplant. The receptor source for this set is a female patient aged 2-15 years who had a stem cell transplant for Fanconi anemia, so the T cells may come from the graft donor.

CDR3 sequence reads: CASSHAGEGRAFF. DNA for the CDR3: TGTGCCAGCAGCCACGCCGGGGAGGGCCGGGCTTTCTTT. V usage is TRBV6-1 and J usage is TRBJ1-1; D is undetermined. V was trimmed by 6 bases and J by 11 bases, leaving 19 bases between them. The length of the CDR3 is 13 residues. Germline CDR1 MNHNS, CDR2 SASEGT.

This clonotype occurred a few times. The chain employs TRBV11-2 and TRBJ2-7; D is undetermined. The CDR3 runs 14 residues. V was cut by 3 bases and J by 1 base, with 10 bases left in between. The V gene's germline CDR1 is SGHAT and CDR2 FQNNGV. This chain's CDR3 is CASSFYSTSYEQYF. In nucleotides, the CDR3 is TGTGCCAGCAGCTTCTACTCCACTTCCTACGAGCAGTACTTC.

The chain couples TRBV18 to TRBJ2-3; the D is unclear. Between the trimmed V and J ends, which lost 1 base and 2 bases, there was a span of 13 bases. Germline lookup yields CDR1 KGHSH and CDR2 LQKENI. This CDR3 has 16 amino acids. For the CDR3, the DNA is TGTGCCAGCTCACCACGGGTAGGACCGGACACAGATACGCAGTATTTT. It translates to CASSPRVGPDTDTQYF. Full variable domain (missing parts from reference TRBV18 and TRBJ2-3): NAGVMQNPRHLVRRRGQEARLRCSPMKGHSHVYWYRQLPEEGLKFMVYLQKENIIDESGMPKERFSAEFPKEGPSILRIQQVVRGDSAAYFCASSPRVGPDTDTQYFGPGTRLTVL.

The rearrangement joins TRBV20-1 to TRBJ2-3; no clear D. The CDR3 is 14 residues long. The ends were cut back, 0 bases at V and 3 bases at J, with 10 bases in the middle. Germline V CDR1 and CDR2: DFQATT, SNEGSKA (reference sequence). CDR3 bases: TGCAGTGCTAGAGATCTTGTAGAGACAGATACGCAGTATTTT. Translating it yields CSARDLVETDTQYF.

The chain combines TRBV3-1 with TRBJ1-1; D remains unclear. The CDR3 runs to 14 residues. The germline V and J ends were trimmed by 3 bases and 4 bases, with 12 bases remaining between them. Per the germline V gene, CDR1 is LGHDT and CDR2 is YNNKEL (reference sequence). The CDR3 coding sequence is TGTGCCAGCAGCCAGTCTACCCGGAGCACTGAAGCTTTCTTT. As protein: CASSQSTRSTEAFF.

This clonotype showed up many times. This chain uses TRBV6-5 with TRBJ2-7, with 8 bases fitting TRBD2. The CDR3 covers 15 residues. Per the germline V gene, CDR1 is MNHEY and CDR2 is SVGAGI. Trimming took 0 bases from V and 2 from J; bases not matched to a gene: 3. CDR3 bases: TGTGCCAGCAGTTACTCTAGCGGGGCGACCTACGAGCAGTACTTC. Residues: CASSYSSGATYEQYF.

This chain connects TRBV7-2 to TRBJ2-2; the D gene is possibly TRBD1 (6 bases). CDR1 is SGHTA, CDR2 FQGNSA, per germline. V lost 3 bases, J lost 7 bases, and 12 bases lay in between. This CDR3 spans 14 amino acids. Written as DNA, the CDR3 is TGTGCCAGCAGCTTGGGACACGGCTTCGGGGAGCTGTTTTTT. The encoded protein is CASSLGHGFGELFF. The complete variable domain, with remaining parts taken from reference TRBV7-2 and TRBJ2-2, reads GAGVSQSPSNKVTEKGKDVELRCDPISGHTALYWYRQSLGQGLEFLIYFQGNSAPDKSGLPSDRFSAERTGGSVSTLTIQRTQQEDSAVYLCASSLGHGFGELFFGEGSRLTVL.

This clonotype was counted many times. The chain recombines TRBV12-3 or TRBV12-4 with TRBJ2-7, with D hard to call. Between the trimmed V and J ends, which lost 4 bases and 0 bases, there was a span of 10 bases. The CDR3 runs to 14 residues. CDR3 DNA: TGTGCCAGCAGTTCCCCCCAAAACTCCTACGAGCAGTACTTC. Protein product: CASSSPQNSYEQYF.

The DNA for the CDR3 is TGTGCCAGCACCTCCTCCCCAGGGGGCAGGAACACTGAAGCTTTCTTT. Residues: CASTSSPGGRNTEAFF. The chain has TRBV6-5 and TRBJ1-1, with 8 bases fitting TRBD1. This CDR3 region has 16 residues. The V gene's germline CDR1 is MNHEY and CDR2 SVGAGI. V was clipped by 7 bases and J by 1 base; unmatched bases: 11.

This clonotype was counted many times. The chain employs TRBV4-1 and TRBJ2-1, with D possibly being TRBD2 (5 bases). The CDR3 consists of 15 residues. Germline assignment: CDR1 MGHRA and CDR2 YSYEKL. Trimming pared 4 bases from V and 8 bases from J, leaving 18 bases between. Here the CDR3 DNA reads TGCGCCAGCAGCCTGCTAGCAAGAAGCAGCGATGAGCAGTTCTTC. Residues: CASSLLARSSDEQFF.

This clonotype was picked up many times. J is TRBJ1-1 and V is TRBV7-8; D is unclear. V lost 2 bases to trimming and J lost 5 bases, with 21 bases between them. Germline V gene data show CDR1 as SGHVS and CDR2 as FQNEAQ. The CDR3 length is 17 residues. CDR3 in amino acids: CASSLFLPARVRTEAFF. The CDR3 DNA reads TGTGCCAGCAGCTTATTCCTCCCGGCTCGGGTGAGGACTGAAGCTTTCTTT.

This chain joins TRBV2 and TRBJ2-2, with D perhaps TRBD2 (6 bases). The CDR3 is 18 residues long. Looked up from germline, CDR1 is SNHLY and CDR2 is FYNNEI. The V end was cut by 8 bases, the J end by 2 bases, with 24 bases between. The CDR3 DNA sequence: TGTGCCAGCTTAATGCGCTTGGCCGGGACTGCAAACACCGGGGAGCTGTTTTTT. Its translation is CASLMRLAGTANTGELFF.

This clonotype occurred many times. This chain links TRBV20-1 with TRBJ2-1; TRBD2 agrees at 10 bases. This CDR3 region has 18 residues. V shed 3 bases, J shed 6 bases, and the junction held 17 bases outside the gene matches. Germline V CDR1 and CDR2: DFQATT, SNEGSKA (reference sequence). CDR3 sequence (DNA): TGCAGTGCTAGGATTCCACTAGCGGGACTAGAAGCTAGCAATGAGCAGTTCTTC. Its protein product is CSARIPLAGLEASNEQFF.

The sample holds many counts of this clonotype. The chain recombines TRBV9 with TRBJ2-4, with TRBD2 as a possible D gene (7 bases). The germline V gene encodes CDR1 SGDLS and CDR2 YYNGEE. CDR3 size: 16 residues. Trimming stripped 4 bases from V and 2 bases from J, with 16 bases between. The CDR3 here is CASSPTGGSSKNIQYF. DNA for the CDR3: TGTGCCAGCAGCCCGACGGGGGGCTCGTCCAAAAACATTCAGTACTTC.

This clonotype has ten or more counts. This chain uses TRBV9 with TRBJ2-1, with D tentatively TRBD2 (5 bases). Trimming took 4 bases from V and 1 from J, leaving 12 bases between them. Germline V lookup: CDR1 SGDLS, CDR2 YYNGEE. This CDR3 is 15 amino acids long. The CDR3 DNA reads TGTGCCAGCAGCACGAGCGGCACGTCCTACAATGAGCAGTTCTTC. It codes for CASSTSGTSYNEQFF.

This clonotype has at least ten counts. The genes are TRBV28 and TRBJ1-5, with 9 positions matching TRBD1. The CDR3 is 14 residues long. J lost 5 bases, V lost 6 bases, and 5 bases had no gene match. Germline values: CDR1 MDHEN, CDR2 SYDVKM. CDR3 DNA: TGTGCCAGCAGCTTACAGGGGGCGGATCAGCCCCAGCATTTT. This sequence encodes CASSLQGADQPQHF.

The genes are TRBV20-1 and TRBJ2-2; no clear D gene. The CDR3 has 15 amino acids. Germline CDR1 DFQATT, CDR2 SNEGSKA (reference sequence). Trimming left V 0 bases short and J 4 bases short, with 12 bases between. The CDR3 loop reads CSARDGARSTGELFF. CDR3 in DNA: TGCAGTGCTAGAGATGGAGCGAGGAGCACCGGGGAGCTGTTTTTT.

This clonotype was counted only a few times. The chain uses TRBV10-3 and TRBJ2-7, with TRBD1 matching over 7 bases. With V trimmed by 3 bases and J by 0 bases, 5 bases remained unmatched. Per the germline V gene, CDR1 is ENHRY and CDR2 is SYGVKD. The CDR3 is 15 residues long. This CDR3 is CAISEQGKGSYEQYF. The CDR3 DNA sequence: TGTGCCATCAGTGAACAGGGGAAGGGCTCCTACGAGCAGTACTTC.

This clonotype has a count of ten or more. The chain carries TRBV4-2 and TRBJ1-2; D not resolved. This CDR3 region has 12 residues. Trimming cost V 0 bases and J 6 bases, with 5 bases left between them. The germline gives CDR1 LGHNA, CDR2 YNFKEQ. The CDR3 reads CASSQDVHGYTF. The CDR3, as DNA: TGTGCCAGCAGCCAAGATGTCCATGGCTACACCTTC.

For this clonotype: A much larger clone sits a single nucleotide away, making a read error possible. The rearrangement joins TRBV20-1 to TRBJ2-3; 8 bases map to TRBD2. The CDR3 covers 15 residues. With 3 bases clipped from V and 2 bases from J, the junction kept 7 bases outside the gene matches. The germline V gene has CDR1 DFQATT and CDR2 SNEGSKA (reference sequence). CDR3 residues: CSASRTSSTTDTQYF. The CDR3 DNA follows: TGCAGTGCTAGCCGGACTAGCAGCACCACAGATACGCAGTATTTT.

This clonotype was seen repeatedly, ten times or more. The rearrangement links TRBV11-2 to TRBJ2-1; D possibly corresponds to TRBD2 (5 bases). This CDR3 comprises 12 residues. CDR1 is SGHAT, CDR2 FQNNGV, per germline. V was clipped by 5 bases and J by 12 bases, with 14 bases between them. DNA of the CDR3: TGTGCCAGCAGCCTTCACCGGGATTTGCAGTTCTTC. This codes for CASSLHRDLQFF.

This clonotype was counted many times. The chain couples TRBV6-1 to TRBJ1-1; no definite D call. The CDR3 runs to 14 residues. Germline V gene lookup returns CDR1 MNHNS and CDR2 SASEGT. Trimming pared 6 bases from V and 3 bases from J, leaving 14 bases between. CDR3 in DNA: TGTGCCAGCAGGTTTCTTCTCGGGGACACTGAAGCTTTCTTT. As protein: CASRFLLGDTEAFF.